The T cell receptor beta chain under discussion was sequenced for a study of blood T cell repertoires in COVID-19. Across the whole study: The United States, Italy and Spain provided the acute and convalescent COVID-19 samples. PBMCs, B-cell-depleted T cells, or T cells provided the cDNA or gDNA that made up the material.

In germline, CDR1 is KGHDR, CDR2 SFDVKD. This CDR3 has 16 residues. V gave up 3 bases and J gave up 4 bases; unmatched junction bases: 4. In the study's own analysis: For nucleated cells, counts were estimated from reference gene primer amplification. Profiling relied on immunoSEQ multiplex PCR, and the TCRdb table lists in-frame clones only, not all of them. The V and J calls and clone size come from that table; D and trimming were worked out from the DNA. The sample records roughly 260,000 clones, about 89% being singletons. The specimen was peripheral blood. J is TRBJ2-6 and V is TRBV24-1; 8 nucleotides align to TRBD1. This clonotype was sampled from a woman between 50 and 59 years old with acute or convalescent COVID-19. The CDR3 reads CATSDPDRVGANVLTF. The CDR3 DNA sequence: TGTGCCACCAGTGATCCGGACAGGGTCGGGGCCAACGTCCTGACTTTC.